Each of the 3 T cell receptor beta chains below was sequenced from the same sample in a study of T cells in Graves' hyperthyroidism and ophthalmopathy. RNA transcripts were the template for amplifying TCR beta CDR3 regions. HTBI primers were the set used in a first-round RT-PCR of the TCR CDR3. MiXCR, applied by TCRdb to the multiplex PCR reads, yields one record per CDR3 protein. Of about 770,000 distinct CDR3 sequences in the sample, around a sixth are singletons; the top ten hold approximately 16%. The sequencing sample was made of blood. These receptors were obtained from a woman aged 45-59 years with Graves' hyperthyroidism that later progressed to Graves' ophthalmopathy.

The chain uses TRBV27 and TRBJ2-3; D gene unclear. V dropped 6 bases and J dropped 2 bases, with 9 bases sitting between them. CDR1 and CDR2 from the germline V gene are MNHEY and SMNVEV (reference sequence). This CDR3 is built from 13 residues. CDR3 sequence: CASRFWVTDTQYF. CDR3 sequence (DNA): TGTGCCAGCAGATTCTGGGTCACAGATACGCAGTATTTT.

This clonotype was counted at least ten times. This chain connects TRBV29-1 to TRBJ1-1, with 9 bases fitting TRBD1. Germline assignment: CDR1 SQVTM and CDR2 ANQGSEA. Germline trimming cut 6 bases from V and 1 base from J; bases unmatched to any gene: 3. This CDR3 region has 13 residues. CDR3 nucleotide sequence: TGCAGCGTCACAGGGGGCTGGAACACTGAAGCTTTCTTT. Protein product: CSVTGGWNTEAFF.

Note on this clonotype: A much larger clonotype is one base distant, so this may be a read error. The rearrangement links TRBV6-2 or TRBV6-3 to TRBJ2-7, with a weak D call TRBD1 (5 bases). The CDR3 length is 17 residues. CDR1 and CDR2 from the germline V gene are MNHEY and SVGEGT. This CDR3 reads CASSYSFGLEGAYELYF. The CDR3, as DNA: TGTGCCAGCAGTTACTCGTTTGGCCTCGAAGGGGCCTACGAGCTGTACTTC.